This T cell receptor beta chain was obtained from a study of shared clonotypes between healthy human individuals. Whole-study results and caveats: The study sampled only blood, and tissue repertoires likely differ.

Naive CD8 cells, CD45RO-negative and positively selected for CCR7, excluded terminally differentiated effector memory CD45RA+ cells. Study donors comprised healthy, HIV-negative adults devoid of recent acute infection or vaccination. Sorted-subset replicate PCR reactions contained approximately 190 ng DNA, corresponding to tens of thousands of T cell genomes. The authors' processing: ImmunoSEQ yielded junction-only sequences lacking quality scores, so filtering differed. Measured with immunoSEQ multiplex PCR; TCRdb has only the in-frame clones, and not every one. The DNA was the basis for D and trimming; V, J and clone size are from that table. The sample lists some 1,900,000 clones; about 95% were seen once. As for this clone: The target antigen is unknown.

CDR1 is MNHNS, CDR2 SASEGT, per germline. The CDR3 runs 15 residues. V shed 1 base, J shed 9 bases, and the junction held 10 bases outside the gene matches. The sequenced sample was naive CD8+ T cells sorted from blood. This TCR came from a man younger than 30 in good health. The rearrangement uses TRBV6-1 and TRBJ2-7, with TRBD2 identical over 9 bases. The CDR3 region is CASSEGGLAGRRQYF. The CDR3 nucleotides are TGTGCCAGCAGTGAAGGGGGTCTAGCGGGGAGGCGGCAGTACTTC.